These 3 T cell receptor beta chains came from one sample sequenced in a study of T cell responses to AZD1222 COVID-19 vaccine (dated by TCRdb to about 2021). The library relied on the immunoSEQ multiplex PCR assay. TCRdb obtained this table from immuneACCESS and retained in-frame rearrangements with V and J assigned. These tables miss some clones; where compared with another copy, unresolved V genes account for less than half of the shortfall, and the remainder is unexplained. In this sample the table shows about 55,000 clones, approximately 84% of which occur a single time. The ten biggest clones cover over 20% of the sample. According to the study, the label for this sample's time point signals: baseline before first vaccination. Sequencing was performed on peripheral blood, taken on day 0 of AZD1222 vaccination. These receptors originate from an adult in good health.

This chain uses TRBV5-4 with TRBJ2-7; TRBD1 aligns across 9 bases. The CDR3 sequence is 13 residues long. Trimming at V came to 4 bases and at J to 7 bases, leaving 6 bases not matched to a gene. Germline-derived CDR1 and CDR2 are SGHNT and YYREEE (reference sequence). CDR3 nucleotides: TGTGCCAGCAGCAGGGACAGGGATTCTGAGCAGTACTTC. Encoded protein: CASSRDRDSEQYF.

The V gene is TRBV6-5, the J gene TRBJ2-7, with 8 positions matching TRBD1. V shed 6 bases and J 3 bases; nucleotides not matched to a gene: 7. CDR1 and CDR2 (germline): MNHEY, SVGAGI. This CDR3 contains 14 residues. CDR3 residues: CASSTRQGRYEQYF. In DNA form, the CDR3 reads TGTGCCAGCAGCACGAGACAGGGGCGCTACGAGCAGTACTTC.

This clone has just one count. The chain employs TRBV18 and TRBJ1-1, with 8 bases identical to TRBD1. Trimming cost V 5 bases and J 2 bases; bases outside gene matches: 4. The CDR3 extends over 14 amino acids. Germline V gives CDR1 KGHSH, CDR2 LQKENI. In DNA, the CDR3 is TGTGCCAGCTCATTTGGACAGGGCAACACTGAAGCTTTCTTT. This sequence encodes CASSFGQGNTEAFF.